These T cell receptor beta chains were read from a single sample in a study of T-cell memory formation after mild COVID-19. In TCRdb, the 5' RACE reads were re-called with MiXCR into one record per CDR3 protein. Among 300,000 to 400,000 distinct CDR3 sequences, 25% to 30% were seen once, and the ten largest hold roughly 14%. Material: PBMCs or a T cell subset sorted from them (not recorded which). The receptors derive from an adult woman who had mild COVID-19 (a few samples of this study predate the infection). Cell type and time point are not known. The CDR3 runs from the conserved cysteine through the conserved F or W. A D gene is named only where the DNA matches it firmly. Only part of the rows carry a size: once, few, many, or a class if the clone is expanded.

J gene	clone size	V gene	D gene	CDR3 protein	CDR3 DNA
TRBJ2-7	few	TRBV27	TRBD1	CASRGQVDKMYEQYF	TGTGCCAGCAGGGGACAGGTTGATAAGATGTACGAGCAGTACTTC
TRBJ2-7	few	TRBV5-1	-	CASSLAGQTYEQYF	TGCGCCAGCAGCTTGGCGGGTCAGACCTACGAGCAGTACTTC
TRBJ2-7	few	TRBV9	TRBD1	CASSVTGYHEQYF	TGTGCCAGCAGCGTGACAGGGTACCACGAGCAGTACTTC
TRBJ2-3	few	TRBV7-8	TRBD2	CASSHTGAGEGPRPTDTQYF	TGTGCCAGCAGCCACACTGGAGCGGGAGAGGGCCCGCGACCCACAGATACGCAGTATTTT
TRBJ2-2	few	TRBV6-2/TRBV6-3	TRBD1	CASRNDRGNTGELFF	TGTGCCAGCAGGAACGACAGGGGGAACACCGGGGAGCTGTTTTTT
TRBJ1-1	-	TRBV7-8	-	CASSPMGGEGVNTEAFF	TGTGCCAGCAGCCCTATGGGGGGCGAAGGGGTGAACACTGAAGCTTTCTTT
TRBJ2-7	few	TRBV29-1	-	CSVETTGNQYF	TGCAGCGTTGAAACGACAGGCAACCAGTACTTC
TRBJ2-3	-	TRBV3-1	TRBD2	CASSQLAGGDTQYF	TGTGCCAGCAGTCAATTAGCGGGTGGAGATACGCAGTATTTT
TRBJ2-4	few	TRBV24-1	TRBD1	CATSDSGTGKNIQYF	TGTGCCACCAGTGATTCGGGGACAGGCAAAAACATTCAGTACTTC
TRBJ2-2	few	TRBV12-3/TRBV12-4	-	CASSLGGAGTGELFF	TGTGCCAGCAGTTTAGGGGGCGCAGGCACCGGGGAGCTGTTTTTT
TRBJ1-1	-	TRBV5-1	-	CASSDGGGNTEAFF	TGCGCCAGCAGCGATGGAGGGGGTAACACTGAAGCTTTCTTT
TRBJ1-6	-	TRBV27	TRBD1	CASSSGQNYSPLHF	TGTGCCAGCAGTTCGGGACAGAATTATTCACCCCTCCACTTT
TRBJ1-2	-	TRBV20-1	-	CSARDHEAGATNYGYTF	TGCAGTGCTAGAGACCACGAGGCAGGAGCAACTAACTATGGCTACACCTTC
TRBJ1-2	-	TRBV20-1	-	CSARTSKGRVYGYTF	TGCAGTGCTAGAACCTCGAAAGGGCGAGTCTATGGCTACACCTTC
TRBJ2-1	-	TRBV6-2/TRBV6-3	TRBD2	CASSYLRGGNNEQFF	TGTGCCAGCAGTTACCTCCGGGGGGGCAACAATGAGCAGTTCTTC
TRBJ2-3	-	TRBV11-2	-	CASSPLLLVSEGTDTQYF	TGTGCCAGCAGCCCCCTACTACTAGTATCTGAGGGCACAGATACGCAGTATTTT
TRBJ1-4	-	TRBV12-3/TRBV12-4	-	CASSHSQGWPNEKLFF	TGTGCCAGCAGTCACTCCCAGGGGTGGCCTAATGAAAAACTGTTTTTT
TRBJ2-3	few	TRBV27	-	CASSRREGDTQYF	TGTGCCAGCAGCAGGCGGGAAGGGGATACGCAGTATTTT
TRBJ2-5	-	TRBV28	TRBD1	CASSKQGRETQYF	TGTGCCAGCAGTAAACAGGGGCGTGAGACCCAGTACTTC
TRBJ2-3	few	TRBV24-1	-	CATSEVMGNTDTQYF	TGTGCCACCAGTGAGGTGATGGGAAACACAGATACGCAGTATTTT
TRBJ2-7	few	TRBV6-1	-	CASSEATGPMKQYF	TGTGCCAGCAGTGAAGCTACGGGGCCTATGAAGCAGTACTTC
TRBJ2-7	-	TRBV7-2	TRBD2	CASSQQGTSGLYEQYF	TGTGCCAGCAGCCAACAAGGGACTAGCGGGTTGTACGAGCAGTACTTC
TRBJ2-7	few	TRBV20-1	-	CSAQGLYEQYF	TGCAGTGCTCAGGGGTTGTACGAGCAGTACTTC
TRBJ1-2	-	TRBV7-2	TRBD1	CASSYAGTGDLYGYTF	TGTGCCAGCAGCTATGCAGGAACAGGGGATCTCTATGGCTACACCTTC
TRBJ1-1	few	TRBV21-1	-	CASSKAQGIMNTEAFF	TGTGCCAGCAGCAAAGCTCAGGGGATAATGAACACTGAAGCTTTCTTT
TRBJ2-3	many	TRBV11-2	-	CASNNKGVDTQYF	TGTGCCAGCAACAATAAGGGGGTTGATACGCAGTATTTT
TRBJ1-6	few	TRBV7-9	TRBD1	CASSLAGQGASNSPLHF	TGTGCCAGCAGCTTAGCCGGACAGGGGGCGTCCAATTCACCCCTCCACTTT
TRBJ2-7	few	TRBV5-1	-	CASSLEAVAAYEQYF	TGCGCCAGCAGCTTGGAGGCCGTAGCGGCCTACGAGCAGTACTTC
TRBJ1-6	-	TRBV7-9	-	CASSNRQNSPLHF	TGTGCCAGCAGCAACCGTCAAAATTCACCCCTCCACTTT
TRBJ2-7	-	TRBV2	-	CASSEMWTRAYEQYF	TGTGCCAGCAGTGAAATGTGGACAAGGGCCTACGAGCAGTACTTC
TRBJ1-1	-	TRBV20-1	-	CSARGMGELGINTEAFF	TGCAGTGCTAGAGGTATGGGCGAATTGGGGATAAACACTGAAGCTTTCTTT
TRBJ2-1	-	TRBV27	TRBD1	CASSQYRDRVNEQFF	TGTGCCAGCAGCCAGTATAGGGACAGGGTCAATGAGCAGTTCTTC
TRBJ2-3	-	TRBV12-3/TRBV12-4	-	CASSLSAQGTDTQYF	TGTGCCAGCAGTTTATCGGCCCAGGGAACAGATACGCAGTATTTT